These T cell receptor beta chains were read from a single sample in a study of CXCR3-negative and CXCR3-positive naive CD8 T cells. TCRdb reprocessed the 5' RACE reads, with one entry per CDR3 protein and no DNA. The listing records tens of thousands of distinct CDR3 sequences. Sequenced material: naive CXCR3+ CD8+ T cells from blood. These receptor sequences come from a human donor in good health. Some clones in this sample may be carry-over from other donors' samples. Both conserved end residues are part of each CDR3.

j_call | v_call | cdr3_length | cdr3_aa
TRBJ1-1 | TRBV4-2 | 11 | CASSQDNEAFF
TRBJ1-1 | TRBV5-4 | 15 | CASSPPTGRGTEAFF
TRBJ1-2 | TRBV5-4 | 14 | CASSFRASNYGYTF
TRBJ2-7 | TRBV7-2 | 18 | CASSSHRDRGIEFYEQYF
TRBJ1-1 | TRBV11-3 | 13 | CASSLGPSTEAFF
TRBJ2-1 | TRBV12-3/TRBV12-4 | 12 | CASTSRVSEQFF
TRBJ2-1 | TRBV12-3/TRBV12-4 | 16 | CASSSRTSGGYNEQFF
TRBJ2-1 | TRBV29-1 | 14 | CSVEGGGDYNEQFF
TRBJ2-7 | TRBV29-1 | 13 | CSGGQGYSYEQYF
TRBJ1-1 | TRBV13 | 16 | CASSPTQGWGGTEAFF
TRBJ1-2 | TRBV12-3/TRBV12-4 | 14 | CASSPRQGEDGYTF
TRBJ2-1 | TRBV28 | 14 | CASSLYPSGDEQFF
TRBJ2-7 | TRBV27 | 15 | CASSFTSGQLREQYF
TRBJ2-3 | TRBV20-1 | 15 | CSARDSRFGGDTQYF
TRBJ1-1 | TRBV11-2 | 15 | CASSFVGDRGSEAFF
TRBJ1-1 | TRBV12-3/TRBV12-4 | 13 | CASRKLGQSEAFF
TRBJ2-5 | TRBV28 | 14 | CASSGRQGIGTQYF
TRBJ2-2 | TRBV7-7 | 16 | CASSLLQGAGTGELFF
TRBJ2-7 | TRBV7-6 | 16 | CASSLEEGKGWYEQYF
TRBJ2-5 | TRBV20-1 | 13 | CSAPNLDFRTQYF
TRBJ2-7 | TRBV9 | 15 | CASSAGTGISYEQYF
TRBJ2-2 | TRBV3-1 | 20 | CASSQERIGGTTPNTGELFF
TRBJ1-1 | TRBV3-1 | 16 | CASSHQRQLNLFGAFF
TRBJ1-1 | TRBV12-3/TRBV12-4 | 12 | CASSPWGTEAFF
TRBJ2-5 | TRBV4-3 | 16 | CASSQEMAVRGETQYF
TRBJ2-7 | TRBV12-3/TRBV12-4 | 13 | CASSLNSGYEQYF
TRBJ1-2 | TRBV7-9 | 13 | CASSSSRGQGYTF
TRBJ2-1 | TRBV7-9 | 11 | CASSSPGEQFF
TRBJ1-2 | TRBV2 | 14 | CASTGPERNYGYTF
TRBJ2-1 | TRBV15 | 13 | CATSRSFSTEQFF
TRBJ2-1 | TRBV2 | 13 | CAILSGFYNEQFF
TRBJ2-7 | TRBV28 | 14 | CASSQHGTNLEQYF
TRBJ1-1 | TRBV30 | 12 | CAWSGPYTEAFF
TRBJ1-1 | TRBV29-1 | 12 | CSADEGPTEAFF
TRBJ2-5 | TRBV5-4 | 14 | CASSLWQGEETQYF
TRBJ1-1 | TRBV20-1 | 12 | CSARLGNTEAFF
TRBJ1-1 | TRBV29-1 | 12 | CSVGLPNTEAFF
TRBJ2-7 | TRBV1 | 16 | CTSSQDICSGGYEQYF
TRBJ1-6 | TRBV7-8 | 14 | CASSRVPPGSPLHF
TRBJ2-7 | TRBV7-8 | 15 | CASSLARGKMYEQYF
TRBJ2-2 | TRBV28 | 16 | CASSLTGTEGTGELFF
TRBJ2-7 | TRBV4-1 | 13 | CASSQDRDDEQYF
TRBJ1-5 | TRBV7-9 | 11 | CASGPDQPQHF
TRBJ2-1 | TRBV6-1 | 18 | CASSEASLAGGSYNEQFF
TRBJ2-5 | TRBV5-4 | 15 | CASSSPLKGEETQYF
TRBJ2-1 | TRBV12-3/TRBV12-4 | 14 | CASSRGLAGNEQFF
TRBJ1-2 | TRBV12-3/TRBV12-4 | 15 | CASMATDHFRYGYTF
TRBJ1-1 | TRBV7-9 | 19 | CASSGRSRQGDGLDTEAFF
TRBJ2-4 | TRBV27 | 16 | CASSSLLFLAKNIQYF
TRBJ2-7 | TRBV15 | 12 | CATSSGGYEQYF